Listed below are T cell receptor beta chains from one sample, sequenced in a study of blood T cell repertoires in COVID-19. Repertoires were generated with immunoSEQ multiplex PCR, while TCRdb's copy carries only in-frame clones and drops some. This sample carries around 130,000 clones, 70% to 85% of them seen once, and the ten largest clones take over 9%. The sequenced sample was peripheral blood. All receptors derive from a woman aged 55-70 years with acute or convalescent COVID-19. CDR3s include the opening cysteine and the closing phenylalanine or tryptophan. Size is omitted from some rows. Given values are once, few, many or a class for expanded clones.

TRBJ2-5 | TRBV7-3 | . | CASSQFTGIAETQYF
TRBJ2-5 | TRBV11-2 | . | CASSSAGRILFQETQYF
TRBJ2-7 | TRBV5-1 | . | CASSLVPGTYEQYF
TRBJ1-4 | TRBV5-1 | . | CASSLASDRGEKLFF
TRBJ1-2 | TRBV30 | few | CAWSVGGGYTF
TRBJ1-1 | TRBV27 | few | CASSTGSWTEAFF
TRBJ1-1 | TRBV6-4 | . | CASSARRDTEAFF
TRBJ1-4 | TRBV27 | . | CASSPLTGGNEKLFF
TRBJ2-5 | TRBV5-6 | . | CASGGMGQGQETQYF
TRBJ1-1 | TRBV14 | . | CASSRIPNTEAFF
TRBJ2-1 | TRBV9 | few | CASSGGDRGRNEQFF
TRBJ1-1 | TRBV25-1 | . | CASSVAGISLGEAFF
TRBJ1-2 | TRBV7-2 | . | CASSPRTTFYGYTF
TRBJ2-3 | TRBV24-1 | . | CATSDLPGDRTSTDTQYF
TRBJ1-2 | TRBV19 | . | CASSPQALYGYTF
TRBJ1-2 | TRBV12-5 | once | CASGLSQDYGYTF
TRBJ2-6 | TRBV4-1 | . | CASSQDRQGAAGANVLTF
TRBJ1-2 | TRBV4-1 | . | CASSQVEGGYTF
TRBJ1-3 | TRBV4-1 | . | CASSQDGTPGQPAGNTIYF
TRBJ1-2 | TRBV2 | few | CASSVRQGDGYTF
TRBJ2-7 | TRBV7-9 | few | CASSISSYEQYF
TRBJ1-2 | TRBV19 | . | CASSSAHVENYYGYTF
TRBJ2-1 | TRBV20-1 | . | CSASGLGGGDYNEQFF
TRBJ1-5 | TRBV7-9 | . | CASSPGTGNNQPQHF
TRBJ1-4 | TRBV10-1 | . | CASSDSVTAGEKLFF
TRBJ2-3 | TRBV9 | . | CASSVGAGGPDTQYF
TRBJ1-1 | TRBV28 | . | CAIHRGGTTEAFF
TRBJ2-3 | TRBV28 | . | CASSLTGLAGADTQYF
TRBJ2-5 | TRBV3-1/TRBV3-2 | . | CASSSPSGGDLNQYF
TRBJ1-2 | TRBV6-5 | once | CASSLDRGGGYTF
TRBJ1-2 | TRBV5-1 | . | CASSLLSTGGDGYTF
TRBJ1-2 | TRBV7-8 | . | CASSPGGPPPYGYTF
TRBJ1-3 | TRBV2 | . | CASSERGGQFGNTIYF
TRBJ1-3 | TRBV2 | . | CASSENQGVGSGNTIYF
TRBJ2-3 | TRBV27 | . | CASSLWATRRDTQYF
TRBJ2-7 | TRBV7-8 | . | CASSQPGQGYEQYF
TRBJ1-6 | TRBV7-3 | . | CASSSGTYNSPLHF
TRBJ2-3 | TRBV2 | . | CASSDMQGLFRDTQYF
TRBJ1-5 | TRBV4-2 | . | CASSHGGPHHNNQPQHF
TRBJ1-2 | TRBV10-3 | . | CAVTGSNYGYTF
TRBJ2-2 | TRBV7-4 | once | CARSAPGTSGGPNTGELFF
TRBJ1-2 | TRBV4-1 | . | CASSQVGSSATYGYTF
TRBJ1-4 | TRBV3-1/TRBV3-2 | . | CASSQHSPTNEKLFF
TRBJ1-1 | TRBV27 | . | CASSLVPRTNTEAFF
TRBJ2-3 | TRBV7-8 | . | CASSYSTASTDTQYF
TRBJ2-1 | TRBV12-3/TRBV12-4 | . | CASSTLGRDEQFF
TRBJ1-5 | TRBV19 | . | CASSTTGDRPQHF
TRBJ1-2 | TRBV28 | . | CASSFSGGQGRINGYTF
TRBJ1-2 | TRBV5-1 | . | CASSLRYGTANYGYTF
TRBJ1-2 | TRBV5-6 | . | CASSPQFPYGYTF
TRBJ1-3 | TRBV5-1 | . | CASSISTGSGNTIYF
TRBJ1-5 | TRBV3-1/TRBV3-2 | . | CASSQLAGGQPQHF
TRBJ2-6 | TRBV10-1 | . | CASSEAGAGANVLTF
TRBJ1-1 | TRBV12-5 | . | CASGLTGGAFF
TRBJ2-1 | TRBV19 | . | CASSAEAGKAWGEQFF
TRBJ1-2 | TRBV5-1 | few | CASSDIPGGQGYTF